Sequencing of this T cell receptor (beta chain) was carried out in a study of shared clonotypes between healthy human individuals. Trimming removed 4 bases at V and 4 bases at J, with 10 bases between. The CDR3 has 12 amino acids. Germline V lookup: CDR1 SQVTM, CDR2 ANQGSEA. Adults of Caucasian background living in Nashville, Tennessee made up all donors. The study used about 84 million PBMCs per unsorted sample for genomic DNA. Roughly 30,000 T cell genomes, or 300 ng DNA, went into unsorted PBMC replicate PCRs. Repertoires were generated with immunoSEQ multiplex PCR, while TCRdb's copy carries only in-frame clones and drops some. Of about 480,000 clones listed, about three quarters were seen once; the top ten hold around 13%.

The clonotype was recovered from a woman in her forties in good health. Some clones in this sample may be carry-over from other donors' samples. Sequenced input: PBMCs. The genes are TRBV29-1 and TRBJ1-2, with no clear D. CDR3 nucleotides: TGCAGCGTTGCTCGGGGATCCTATGGCTACACCTTC. Translating gives CSVARGSYGYTF. The full variable domain, its missing parts supplied by reference TRBV29-1 and TRBJ1-2, is SAVISQKPSRDICQRGTSLTIQCQVDSQVTMMFWYRQQPGQSLTLIATANQGSEATYESGFVIDKFPISRPNLTFSTLTVSNMSPEDSSIYLCSVARGSYGYTFGSGTRLTVV.